The subject of this entry is one TCR beta chain. Its antigen is still unknown. The PCR contained 60 Vbeta and 13 Jbeta primers. Clones were sequenced by immunoSEQ multiplex PCR, and TCRdb holds only the in-frame ones, with some missing. The sample carries 130,000 to 150,000 clones, about 80% recorded once. This record belongs to a study of cytomegalovirus exposure and HLA in healthy donors. Study-wide points: Follow-up analysis found HLA locus-dependent TCR association rates, highest for DRB1 and lowest for HLA-C.

The CDR3 has 15 amino acids. Trimming took 6 bases from V and 2 from J; bases not matched to a gene: 4. Germline V lookup: CDR1 MNHEY, CDR2 SMNVEV (reference sequence). This chain uses TRBV27 with TRBJ2-2; TRBD1 agrees at 9 bases. The sequence came from a male donor in good health and CMV-seronegative. Sequenced material: PBMCs. The CDR3 bases are TGTGCCAGCAGAAGACAGGGGGGCAACACCGGGGAGCTGTTTTTT. It yields the protein CASRRQGGNTGELFF.